This T cell receptor (beta chain) was captured by sequencing in a study of T cell repertoires in cytomegalovirus infection. Study-wide results and limits: Clonotypes of TCR beta that were HLA-C-restricted and CMV-specific dominated the ex vivo response. CMV carriers with the relevant HLA were identified by cumulative public TCR beta family frequency.

This clonotype was detected only a few times. Its target is unknown. The germline V gene encodes CDR1 SNHLY and CDR2 FYNNEI. Trimming took off 4 bases at V and 6 bases at J, with 7 bases between the two ends. The CDR3 sequence is 12 residues long. From the reads, TCRdb called clonotypes with MiXCR, one entry per CDR3 protein. Among more than 150,000 distinct CDR3 sequences listed, under 25% were seen once. Sequencing was done on a sample of PBMCs. This receptor was obtained from a human donor in good health (CMV status not recorded). Some clones in this sample may be carry-over from other donors' samples. The rearrangement joins TRBV2 to TRBJ2-1; D not certain. The CDR3 reads CASSGDSNEQFF. CDR3 coding DNA: TGTGCCAGCAGTGGGGATAGCAATGAGCAGTTCTTC.